The clone carrying this TCR beta chain has a single count. This entry is derived from a study of blood T cell repertoires in COVID-19. The wider study: Nucleic acid was either cDNA or gDNA, and it came from T cells, B-cell-depleted T cells, or PBMCs.

Generated by immunoSEQ multiplex PCR, the TCRdb table keeps only in-frame clones and is missing some. Of 250,000 to 350,000 clones detected, 92% appear once; the ten largest clones hold 18%. Recruits, aged roughly 18 to 89 years, lived in 25 or so US areas. CDR3 size: 14 residues. CDR1 is DFQATT and CDR2 is SNEGSKA in the germline V gene (reference sequence). V dropped 3 bases and J dropped 3; count of bases not matched to a gene: 4. This chain connects TRBV20-1 to TRBJ2-2, with 7 bases that match TRBD1. This TCR was recovered from a woman in her 30s who had recovered from COVID-19. The specimen sequenced was PBMCs or T cells enriched from blood (not recorded which). The CDR3 sequence is CSASKGADTGELFF. The CDR3 nucleotides read TGCAGTGCTAGTAAGGGGGCGGACACCGGGGAGCTGTTTTTT.